The 28 T cell receptor beta chains given below trace back to one sample, sequenced in a study of Graves' ophthalmopathy and Graves' hyperthyroidism. Amplification of the TCR beta CDR3 regions used RNA transcripts (as template). RT-PCR was first run with HTBI primers, then multiplex PCR in a second round. TCRdb processed the multiplex PCR reads anew with MiXCR; each CDR3 protein has one entry. The sample lists roughly 500,000 distinct CDR3 sequences; roughly 14% were seen once. Sequenced: blood. All receptors come from a woman in her 30s with Graves' ophthalmopathy.

This clonotype has ten or more counts. This chain uses TRBV10-2 with TRBJ1-1, with D unclear. The V end lost 10 bases, the J end lost 4 bases, and 13 bases lay between the germline ends. This CDR3 is 12 amino acids long. Germline CDR1 reads WSHSY; CDR2 reads SAAADI. The CDR3 loop is CATAAGVTEAFF. The CDR3 DNA is TGCGCCACCGCGGCGGGTGTCACTGAAGCTTTCTTT.

The V gene is TRBV18, the J gene TRBJ2-2; tentatively, D is TRBD1 (5 bases). Germline CDR1 KGHSH, CDR2 LQKENI. The CDR3 totals 15 residues. The V and J ends lost 2 bases and 2 bases respectively, with 9 bases between them. Here the CDR3 reads CASSPFDSNTGELFF. CDR3 bases: TGTGCCAGCTCACCATTTGACAGCAACACCGGGGAGCTGTTTTTT.

V usage is TRBV4-1 and J usage is TRBJ1-2, with 7 bases that match TRBD1. Germline V gives CDR1 MGHRA, CDR2 YSYEKL. The CDR3 contains 15 residues. V dropped 6 bases and J dropped 2; count of bases not matched to a gene: 9. The CDR3 reads CASRYRDSGNYGYTF. The CDR3 region has the DNA TGCGCCAGCAGATACCGGGACAGTGGGAACTATGGCTACACCTTC.

Ten or more counts support this clonotype. The rearrangement links TRBV12-3 or TRBV12-4 to TRBJ2-2; 8 bases are shared with TRBD1. The V segment lost 6 bases and the J segment 7 bases; nucleotides outside the gene matches: 13. This CDR3 region has 16 residues. The CDR3 DNA sequence: TGTGCCAGCAGCGTATGGACAGGGCAATCGGGCGGGGAGCTGTTTTTT. It encodes CASSVWTGQSGGELFF.

The table lists this clonotype with a count of one. The rearrangement links TRBV12-3 or TRBV12-4 to TRBJ1-1; the D is unclear. This CDR3 has 14 amino acids. V dropped 8 bases and J dropped 3 bases, with 16 bases sitting between them. The CDR3 spells CASGFMGWDTEAFF. In DNA, the CDR3 is TGTGCCAGCGGGTTTATGGGATGGGACACTGAAGCTTTCTTT.

The chain employs TRBV15 and TRBJ2-7, with 10 positions matching TRBD2. In germline, CDR1 is LNHNV, CDR2 YYDKDF (reference sequence). The CDR3 is 14 residues long. The V and J ends lost 1 base and 5 bases, in that order; junction bases with no gene match: 2. CDR3 sequence reads: CATSRGGTSDEQYF. The CDR3 bases are TGTGCCACCAGCAGAGGTGGGACTAGCGACGAGCAGTACTTC.

The chain recombines TRBV5-1 with TRBJ1-6; tentative D call: TRBD1 (5 bases). The CDR3 consists of 15 residues. The ends were cut back, 0 bases at V and 10 bases at J, with 14 bases in the middle. The germline gives CDR1 SGHRS, CDR2 YFSETQ. CDR3 coding DNA: TGCGCCAGCAGCTTGGCTGGAGTGGGGCGCTCACCCCTCCACTTT. This codes for CASSLAGVGRSPLHF.

There are many counts of this clonotype. The chain uses TRBV6-1 and TRBJ1-2; D is undetermined. Germline values: CDR1 MNHNS, CDR2 SASEGT. This CDR3 has 14 residues. V was trimmed by 2 bases and J by 5 bases, leaving 12 bases between them. As DNA, the CDR3 is TGTGCCAGCAGTGAATGGTTGGGAGATTATGGCTACACCTTC. Amino acids: CASSEWLGDYGYTF.

This clonotype appeared many times. The chain recombines TRBV5-1 with TRBJ1-1; D might be TRBD1 (5 bases). V lost 0 bases to trimming and J lost 11 bases, with 11 bases between them. Per germline, CDR1 SGHRS and CDR2 YFSETQ. This CDR3 has 12 amino acids. The CDR3 DNA reads as TGCGCCAGCAGCTTGGGACAGCATCTGGCTTTCTTT. Translating it yields CASSLGQHLAFF.

This clonotype was observed at least ten times. The V and J genes are TRBV4-2 and TRBJ1-5, with D unresolved. V lost 0 bases and J lost 4, with 19 bases in between. Germline V lookup: CDR1 LGHNA, CDR2 YNFKEQ. The CDR3 spans 18 residues. CDR3 region: CASSQDMAGGPANQPQHF. Here the CDR3 DNA reads TGTGCCAGCAGCCAAGATATGGCCGGCGGGCCAGCTAATCAGCCCCAGCATTTT.

The sample holds many counts of this clonotype. The chain combines TRBV15 with TRBJ2-7, with 7 bases identical to TRBD2. Germline V gives CDR1 LNHNV, CDR2 YYDKDF (reference sequence). The CDR3 contains 12 residues. V trimming: 5 bases; J trimming: 4 bases; junction bases outside the gene matches: 2. The CDR3 region is CATSFGGYEQYF. DNA for the CDR3: TGTGCCACCAGCTTCGGGGGGTACGAGCAGTACTTC.

On this clonotype: A single base separates this from a much larger clone, so it may be a read error. The chain links TRBV12-3 or TRBV12-4 to TRBJ1-6; the match to TRBD1 covers 7 bases. V trimming: 5 bases; J trimming: 11 bases; junction bases outside the gene matches: 12. CDR3 length: 15 amino acids. CDR3 coding DNA: TGTGCCAGCAGTCGTCGACAGGGTGAAAATGCACCCCTCCACTTT. Translating gives CASSRRQGENAPLHF.

This clonotype showed up many times. V is TRBV4-1 and J is TRBJ2-2, with a possible D match to TRBD1 (6 bases). Between the trimmed V and J ends, which lost 3 bases and 6 bases, there was a span of 14 bases. The CDR3 is made up of 15 amino acids. Germline CDR1 and CDR2: MGHRA and YSYEKL. CDR3 bases: TGCGCCAGCAGCCAGTCATTCGAGGGGGCCGGGGAGCTGTTTTTT. Protein product: CASSQSFEGAGELFF.

About this clonotype: At one end, the junction sequence differs from germline, possibly due to a read error. The V call is TRBV20-1, the J call TRBJ2-7; TRBD2 might be the D (5 bases). The germline CDR1 and CDR2 sequences are DFQATT and SNEGSKA (reference sequence). CDR3 length equals 14 residues. CDR3 in DNA: TGCAGTGCTAGGGACGGGGTCCTACTATACGATCAGTACTTC. This gives the protein CSARDGVLLYDQYF.

This clonotype was seen repeatedly, ten times or more. V is TRBV20-1 and J is TRBJ2-5; 9 nucleotides agree with TRBD2. CDR1 is DFQATT, CDR2 SNEGSKA, per germline (reference sequence). The ends lost 1 base at V and 2 bases at J; junction bases unmatched: 5. The CDR3 has 15 residues. DNA of the CDR3: TGCAGTGCTAGAGGTAGCGGGGGACATCAAGAGACCCAGTACTTC. This gives the protein CSARGSGGHQETQYF.

There are many counts of this clonotype. V and J are TRBV5-6 and TRBJ2-7; D may be TRBD1 or TRBD2 (5 bases each). This CDR3 spans 13 amino acids. Trimming pared 0 bases from V and 6 bases from J, leaving 10 bases between. Germline-derived CDR1 and CDR2 are SGHDT and YYEEEE. The DNA for the CDR3 is TGTGCCAGCAGCTTGGTTGGGGGTGCCGAGCAGTACTTC. Translation gives CASSLVGGAEQYF.

At least ten counts were recorded for this clonotype. The chain uses TRBV11-2 and TRBJ1-6; no reliable D call. This CDR3 has 15 amino acids. Trimming left V 8 bases short and J 0 bases short, with 11 bases between. CDR1 is SGHAT, CDR2 FQNNGV, per germline. DNA for the CDR3: TGTGCCAGCGGTAAAGGGAACTCCTATAATTCACCCCTCCACTTT. Translating it yields CASGKGNSYNSPLHF.

In its sample, this clonotype was seen a few times. V gene TRBV6-1 combines with J gene TRBJ2-5, with TRBD2 as a possible D gene (5 bases). CDR3 length equals 15 residues. The V end was cut by 7 bases, the J end by 2 bases, with 17 bases between. Germline values: CDR1 MNHNS, CDR2 SASEGT. CDR3 coding DNA: TGTGCCAGCACTCAGTCTATCGGGGTTCAAGAGACCCAGTACTTC. This encodes CASTQSIGVQETQYF.

Ten or more counts support this clonotype. CDR3 amino acids: CASRGGQGLNEQYF. CDR3 nucleotide sequence: TGTGCCAGCAGGGGGGGACAGGGCTTAAACGAGCAGTACTTC. The chain uses TRBV12-3 or TRBV12-4 and TRBJ2-7, with TRBD1 matching over 9 bases. Unmatched junction bases numbered 8, after V lost 6 bases and J lost 5 bases. This CDR3 has 14 residues.

Concerning this clonotype itself: A much larger clone is a single base away; this may be a read error. The chain is built from TRBV3-1 and TRBJ2-5, with D unclear. Germline assignment: CDR1 LGHDT and CDR2 YNNKEL (reference sequence). There are 10 residues in the CDR3. V was trimmed by 8 bases and J by 3 bases, leaving 4 bases between them. CDR3: CASGEETQYF. CDR3 bases: TGTGCCAGCGGCGAAGAGACCCAGTACTTC.

In its sample, this clonotype was seen many times. This chain links TRBV18 with TRBJ1-2, with D hard to call. This CDR3 contains 13 residues. V gave up 2 bases and J gave up 8 bases, with 12 bases separating them. Germline V CDR1 and CDR2: KGHSH, LQKENI. As DNA, the CDR3 is TGTGCCAGCTCACCAAAGGGTCCAGGAGGCTACACCTTC. This sequence encodes CASSPKGPGGYTF.

In the case of this clonotype: A much larger clone is a single base away; this may be a read error. The V call is TRBV24-1, the J call TRBJ2-5, with D perhaps matching TRBD1 or TRBD2 (5 bases each). The CDR3 is 13 amino acids. CDR1 is KGHDR, CDR2 SFDVKD, per germline. The CDR3 DNA is TGTGCCACCAGTGAAACCGGTATGGGGACCCGGTACTTC. Amino acid sequence: CATSETGMGTRYF.

This clonotype was counted ten times or more. V is TRBV20-1 and J is TRBJ1-6; D call uncertain. The V end lost 0 bases, the J end lost 8 bases, and 8 bases lay between the germline ends. Germline CDR1 and CDR2: DFQATT and SNEGSKA (reference sequence). The length of the CDR3 is 13 residues. The CDR3 sequence: CSARDQVDSPLHF. CDR3 nucleotides: TGCAGTGCTAGAGACCAAGTCGATTCACCCCTCCACTTT.

Many counts were recorded for this clonotype. The rearrangement uses TRBV2 and TRBJ2-7; no clear D. Germline CDR1 SNHLY, CDR2 FYNNEI. This CDR3 has 14 amino acids. V lost 2 bases, J lost 3 bases, and 11 bases lay in between. CDR3 protein: CASSEWYLNYEQYF. The CDR3 coding sequence is TGTGCCAGCAGTGAATGGTACCTCAACTACGAGCAGTACTTC.

This clonotype was found once. This chain joins TRBV18 and TRBJ2-7; 14 bases align to TRBD2. The germline gives CDR1 KGHSH, CDR2 LQKENI. J gave up 4 bases and V 3 bases, and 5 bases lay outside the gene matches. CDR3 size: 16 residues. The CDR3 loop is CASSPGLAGVKYEQYF. CDR3 DNA sequence: TGTGCCAGCTCACCGGGACTAGCGGGAGTAAAGTACGAGCAGTACTTC.

At least ten counts were recorded for this clonotype. Here the CDR3 reads CASSASGGAETQYF. The CDR3 DNA is TGTGCCAGCAGTGCCAGCGGGGGGGCAGAGACCCAGTACTTC. The rearrangement links TRBV12-3 or TRBV12-4 to TRBJ2-5, with TRBD2 matching over 10 bases. The CDR3 is made up of 14 amino acids. The junction had 4 bases not matched to a gene; V was cut back by 5 bases and J by 4 bases.

This clonotype was seen a few times. The rearrangement uses TRBV20-1 and TRBJ1-2, with D tentatively TRBD1 (6 bases). Per the germline V gene, CDR1 is DFQATT and CDR2 is SNEGSKA (reference sequence). Trimming pared 3 bases from V and 4 bases from J, leaving 12 bases between. CDR3 size: 13 residues. The CDR3 DNA reads as TGCAGTGCTAGTGACAGGCCCAGCTATGGCTACACCTTC. It codes for CSASDRPSYGYTF.

The V gene is TRBV6-1, the J gene TRBJ2-2; unclear D gene. Germline V gives CDR1 MNHNS, CDR2 SASEGT. The V gene lost 5 bases and the J gene lost 3 bases, with 13 bases spanning the gap. The CDR3 runs to 15 residues. The CDR3 DNA follows: TGTGCCAGCAGTCGAACCCCACAGCACACCGGGGAGCTGTTTTTT. This encodes CASSRTPQHTGELFF.